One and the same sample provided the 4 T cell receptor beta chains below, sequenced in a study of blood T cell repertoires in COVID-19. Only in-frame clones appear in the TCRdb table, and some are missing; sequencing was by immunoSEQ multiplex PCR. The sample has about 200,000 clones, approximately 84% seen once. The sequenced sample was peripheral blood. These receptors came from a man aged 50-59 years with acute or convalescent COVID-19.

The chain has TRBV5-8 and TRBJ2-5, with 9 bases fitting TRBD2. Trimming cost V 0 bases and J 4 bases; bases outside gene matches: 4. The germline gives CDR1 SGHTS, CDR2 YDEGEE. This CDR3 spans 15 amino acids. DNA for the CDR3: TGTGCCAGCAGCTTGGCCGGCGGGAGGGGAGAGACCCAGTACTTC. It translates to CASSLAGGRGETQYF.

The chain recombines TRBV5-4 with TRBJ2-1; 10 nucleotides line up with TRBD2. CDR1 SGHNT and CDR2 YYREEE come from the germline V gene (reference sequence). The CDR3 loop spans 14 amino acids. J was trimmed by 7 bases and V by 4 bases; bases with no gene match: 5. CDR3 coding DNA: TGTGCCAGCAGCAGTAGCGGGGGGCGGAATGAGCAGTTCTTC. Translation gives CASSSSGGRNEQFF.

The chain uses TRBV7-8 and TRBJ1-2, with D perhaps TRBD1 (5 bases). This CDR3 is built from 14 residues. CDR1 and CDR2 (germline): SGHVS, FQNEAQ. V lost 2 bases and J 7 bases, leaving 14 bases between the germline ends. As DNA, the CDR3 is TGTGCCAGCAGCTTATCGAAGGGGCAGGGTGGCTACACCTTC. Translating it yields CASSLSKGQGGYTF.

The CDR3: CASSLDRTGGTEAFF. Written as DNA, the CDR3 is TGTGCCAGCAGCTTAGACCGAACAGGGGGCACTGAAGCTTTCTTT. The rearrangement joins TRBV7-8 to TRBJ1-1, with TRBD1 matching 8 bases. This CDR3 comprises 15 residues. Germline V lookup: CDR1 SGHVS, CDR2 FQNEAQ. The junction had 5 bases not matched to a gene; V was cut back by 1 base and J by 4 bases. The whole variable domain, remainder taken from reference TRBV7-8 and TRBJ1-1, is GAGVSQSPRYKVAKRGQDVALRCDPISGHVSLFWYQQALGQGPEFLTYFQNEAQLDKSGLPSDRFFAERPEGSVSTLKIQRTQQEDSAVYLCASSLDRTGGTEAFFGQGTRLTVV.